The rows below give T cell receptor beta chains drawn from one sample of a study of T cells in Graves' hyperthyroidism and ophthalmopathy. TCRdb called the multiplex PCR reads again in MiXCR, with one record for every CDR3 protein. The sample lists about 740,000 distinct CDR3 sequences; 14% were seen once. The specimen sequenced was blood. These receptors originate from a woman aged 18-30 years with Graves' hyperthyroidism. CDR3s include the opening cysteine and the closing phenylalanine or tryptophan. A D gene is named only where the DNA matches it firmly. The size of a clone is reported for some rows only, either as once, few or many, or as a class for expanded clones.

CDR3aa: CASSSLTGRSQTYEQYF; CDR3nt: TGTGCCAGCAGTTCCCTCACGGGCCGGAGCCAGACCTACGAGCAGTACTTC; v_gene: TRBV11-2; abundance: many; len: 17; d_gene: .; j_gene: TRBJ2-7
CDR3aa: CAHRDRGYGYTF; CDR3nt: TGTGCCCACCGGGACAGGGGATATGGCTACACCTTC; v_gene: TRBV30; abundance: .; len: 12; d_gene: TRBD1; j_gene: TRBJ1-2
CDR3aa: CSAHEGTGGATF; CDR3nt: TGCAGCGCCCACGAGGGTACAGGTGGGGCCACCTTC; v_gene: TRBV29-1; abundance: few; len: 12; d_gene: .; j_gene: TRBJ1-2
CDR3aa: CAIKPPGQGNEQYF; CDR3nt: TGTGCCATCAAGCCACCGGGACAGGGGAACGAGCAGTACTTC; v_gene: TRBV10-3; abundance: many; len: 14; d_gene: TRBD1; j_gene: TRBJ2-7
CDR3aa: CASSLGLRGFGETQYF; CDR3nt: TGTGCCAGCAGTTTGGGCCTCAGGGGATTTGGAGAGACCCAGTACTTC; v_gene: TRBV12-3/TRBV12-4; abundance: many; len: 16; d_gene: .; j_gene: TRBJ2-5
CDR3aa: CASKRTGVSYEQYF; CDR3nt: TGTGCCAGCAAAAGGACAGGGGTTTCCTACGAGCAGTACTTC; v_gene: TRBV6-2/TRBV6-3; abundance: .; len: 14; d_gene: TRBD1; j_gene: TRBJ2-7
CDR3aa: CASGPGGVFGRLSYEQYF; CDR3nt: TGTGCCAGCGGCCCCGGGGGGGTATTCGGACGGCTCTCCTACGAGCAGTACTTC; v_gene: TRBV6-2/TRBV6-3; abundance: .; len: 18; d_gene: TRBD2; j_gene: TRBJ2-7
CDR3aa: CASSPIRKVVETQYF; CDR3nt: TGTGCCAGCAGCCCCATTAGGAAGGTAGTCGAGACCCAGTACTTC; v_gene: TRBV3-1; abundance: .; len: 15; d_gene: .; j_gene: TRBJ2-5
CDR3aa: CASSFGTSGSYEQYF; CDR3nt: TGTGCCAGCAGCTTTGGGACTAGCGGCTCCTACGAGCAGTACTTC; v_gene: TRBV7-2; abundance: many; len: 15; d_gene: TRBD2; j_gene: TRBJ2-7
CDR3aa: CASSLTGGQSPLHF; CDR3nt: TGTGCCAGCAGTTTGACAGGGGGGCAGTCACCCCTCCACTTT; v_gene: TRBV2; abundance: many; len: 14; d_gene: TRBD1; j_gene: TRBJ1-6
CDR3aa: CASSGRATGGEQFF; CDR3nt: TGTGCCAGCAGCGGGAGGGCGACTGGGGGTGAGCAGTTCTTC; v_gene: TRBV9; abundance: .; len: 14; d_gene: .; j_gene: TRBJ2-1
CDR3aa: CASSSGLPLKRQYF; CDR3nt: TGCGCCAGCAGCTCCGGACTGCCACTGAAGCGGCAGTATTTT; v_gene: TRBV5-1; abundance: few; len: 14; d_gene: .; j_gene: TRBJ2-3
CDR3aa: CASSSPRGTGLSSYNEQFF; CDR3nt: TGTGCCAGCAGCTCTCCGAGGGGGACAGGCTTAAGCTCCTACAATGAGCAGTTCTTC; v_gene: TRBV11-2; abundance: many; len: 19; d_gene: TRBD1; j_gene: TRBJ2-1
CDR3aa: CASSPRRRGVATNEKLFF; CDR3nt: TGTGCCAGCAGCCCTCGGCGCAGGGGGGTTGCAACTAATGAAAAACTGTTTTTT; v_gene: TRBV5-6; abundance: .; len: 18; d_gene: TRBD1; j_gene: TRBJ1-4
CDR3aa: CASRIRDRANQPQHF; CDR3nt: TGTGCCAGTAGGATCCGGGACAGGGCAAATCAGCCCCAGCATTTT; v_gene: TRBV19; abundance: .; len: 15; d_gene: TRBD1; j_gene: TRBJ1-5
CDR3aa: CASSLFEGTYNEQFF; CDR3nt: TGTGCCAGCAGCTTATTTGAGGGAACCTACAATGAGCAGTTCTTC; v_gene: TRBV11-2; abundance: many; len: 15; d_gene: .; j_gene: TRBJ2-1
CDR3aa: CASTSPYFRLAGETQYF; CDR3nt: TGTGCCAGCACCTCCCCTTATTTCCGACTAGCGGGAGAGACCCAGTACTTC; v_gene: TRBV28; abundance: .; len: 17; d_gene: TRBD2; j_gene: TRBJ2-5
CDR3aa: CSARPTSGSRNEQYF; CDR3nt: TGCAGTGCTAGGCCTACTAGCGGGAGTAGAAACGAGCAGTACTTC; v_gene: TRBV20-1; abundance: many; len: 15; d_gene: TRBD2; j_gene: TRBJ2-7
CDR3aa: CASSPQTPISSPDYNEQFF; CDR3nt: TGTGCCAGCAGTCCCCAGACCCCCATATCTAGTCCGGACTACAATGAGCAGTTCTTC; v_gene: TRBV27; abundance: many; len: 19; d_gene: .; j_gene: TRBJ2-1
CDR3aa: CASSRGSGARGTDTQYF; CDR3nt: TGTGCCAGCAGCCGGGGGTCCGGAGCGCGGGGCACAGATACGCAGTATTTT; v_gene: TRBV5-4; abundance: few; len: 17; d_gene: .; j_gene: TRBJ2-3
CDR3aa: CASSSLLAGISTDTQYF; CDR3nt: TGTGCCAGCAGCTCGCTCTTAGCGGGGATTAGCACAGATACGCAGTATTTT; v_gene: TRBV7-2; abundance: many; len: 17; d_gene: TRBD2; j_gene: TRBJ2-3
CDR3aa: CSARETQVYGYTF; CDR3nt: TGCAGTGCTAGAGAAACGCAGGTCTATGGCTACACCTTC; v_gene: TRBV20-1; abundance: .; len: 13; d_gene: .; j_gene: TRBJ1-2
CDR3aa: CASSWTSGTEGTQYF; CDR3nt: TGTGCCAGCAGCTGGACTAGCGGCACCGAAGGTACGCAGTATTTT; v_gene: TRBV13; abundance: many; len: 15; d_gene: TRBD2; j_gene: TRBJ2-3
CDR3aa: CASSRDFTGELFF; CDR3nt: TGTGCCAGCAGTAGGGACTTCACCGGGGAGCTGTTTTTT; v_gene: TRBV2; abundance: many; len: 13; d_gene: .; j_gene: TRBJ2-2
CDR3aa: CASSEQGEQPQHF; CDR3nt: TGTGCCAGCAGTGAACAGGGAGAGCAGCCCCAGCATTTT; v_gene: TRBV6-1; abundance: .; len: 13; d_gene: .; j_gene: TRBJ1-5
CDR3aa: CASSPGGQYNEQFF; CDR3nt: TGTGCCAGCAGCCCAGGGGGACAGTACAATGAGCAGTTCTTC; v_gene: TRBV12-3/TRBV12-4; abundance: few; len: 14; d_gene: TRBD1; j_gene: TRBJ2-1
CDR3aa: CASKSRVTMETQYF; CDR3nt: TGTGCTTCTAAGTCGCGTGTAACGATGGAGACCCAGTACTTC; v_gene: TRBV30; abundance: many; len: 14; d_gene: .; j_gene: TRBJ2-5
CDR3aa: CASSFGGHHTYEQYF; CDR3nt: TGTGCCAGCAGCTTTGGGGGACATCATACCTACGAGCAGTACTTC; v_gene: TRBV7-2; abundance: many; len: 15; d_gene: .; j_gene: TRBJ2-7
CDR3aa: CASSYTGPPVGSYNEQFF; CDR3nt: TGTGCCAGCAGCTACACCGGGCCACCTGTGGGCTCCTACAATGAGCAGTTCTTC; v_gene: TRBV28; abundance: .; len: 18; d_gene: .; j_gene: TRBJ2-1
CDR3aa: CASSLEGPRGTEAFF; CDR3nt: TGCGCCAGCAGCCTGGAGGGTCCGCGGGGAACTGAAGCTTTCTTT; v_gene: TRBV5-1; abundance: .; len: 15; d_gene: .; j_gene: TRBJ1-1
CDR3aa: CASSEPLTGGQPQHF; CDR3nt: TGTGCCAGCAGTGAACCGCTCACAGGGGGTCAGCCCCAGCATTTT; v_gene: TRBV6-1; abundance: .; len: 15; d_gene: TRBD1; j_gene: TRBJ1-5
CDR3aa: CASSRQTSTDTQYF; CDR3nt: TGTGCCAGCAGTCGACAGACTAGCACAGATACGCAGTATTTT; v_gene: TRBV12-3/TRBV12-4; abundance: many; len: 14; d_gene: .; j_gene: TRBJ2-3
CDR3aa: CSARVALAKNIQYF; CDR3nt: TGCAGTGCTAGAGTTGCGCTAGCCAAAAACATTCAGTACTTC; v_gene: TRBV20-1; abundance: .; len: 14; d_gene: .; j_gene: TRBJ2-4
CDR3aa: CASSPHFGQETQYF; CDR3nt: TGCGCCAGCAGTCCCCACTTCGGCCAAGAGACCCAGTACTTC; v_gene: TRBV4-1; abundance: few; len: 14; d_gene: .; j_gene: TRBJ2-5
CDR3aa: CASSQVAGIYNEQFF; CDR3nt: TGTGCCAGCAGTCAAGTAGCGGGAATCTACAATGAGCAGTTCTTC; v_gene: TRBV6-1; abundance: few; len: 15; d_gene: TRBD2; j_gene: TRBJ2-1
CDR3aa: CASSWGGLASETQYF; CDR3nt: TGTGCCAGCAGCTGGGGGGGACTAGCGTCTGAGACCCAGTACTTC; v_gene: TRBV7-9; abundance: many; len: 15; d_gene: TRBD2; j_gene: TRBJ2-5
CDR3aa: CASNEPGLAGIITDTQYF; CDR3nt: TGTGCCAGCAACGAGCCGGGACTAGCGGGGATCATCACAGATACGCAGTATTTT; v_gene: TRBV2; abundance: .; len: 18; d_gene: TRBD2; j_gene: TRBJ2-3
CDR3aa: CASSLTDNQPQHF; CDR3nt: TGTGCCAGCAGCTTGACAGACAATCAGCCCCAGCATTTT; v_gene: TRBV7-9; abundance: many; len: 13; d_gene: .; j_gene: TRBJ1-5
CDR3aa: CASKSGTTYNEQFF; CDR3nt: TGTGCCAGCAAATCCGGGACTACCTACAATGAGCAGTTCTTC; v_gene: TRBV7-2; abundance: .; len: 14; d_gene: TRBD2; j_gene: TRBJ2-1
CDR3aa: CAGGTSGSTDTQYF; CDR3nt: TGTGCCGGAGGGACTAGCGGGAGCACAGATACGCAGTATTTT; v_gene: TRBV28; abundance: many; len: 14; d_gene: TRBD2; j_gene: TRBJ2-3